This T cell receptor beta chain was captured by sequencing in a study of breast tumors, draining lymph nodes, adjacent tissues. Breast cancer patients provided tissue from their axillary draining lymph nodes. TCRdb reprocessed the multiplex PCR reads with MiXCR, giving one entry per CDR3 protein. The table includes about 180,000 distinct CDR3 sequences, 25% to 40% detected once. The CDR3 sequence is 14 residues long. Germline CDR1 SNHLY, CDR2 FYNNEI. V dropped 7 bases and J dropped 1; count of bases not matched to a gene: 6. Many counts were recorded for this clonotype. The rearrangement joins TRBV2 to TRBJ2-7, with TRBD2 matching 8 bases. The source of this sequence is a female donor with breast cancer. Some clones in this sample may be carry-over from other donors' samples. The sequencing input was axillary lymph node tissue. CDR3 bases: TGTGCCAGCACCGGACTAGCCCTATCCTACGAGCAGTACTTC. As protein: CASTGLALSYEQYF. The full variable domain, its missing parts supplied by reference TRBV2 and TRBJ2-7, is EPEVTQTPSHQVTQMGQEVILRCVPISNHLYFYWYRQILGQKVEFLVSFYNNEISEKSEIFDDQFSVERPDGSNFTLKIRSTKLEDSAMYFCASTGLALSYEQYFGPGTRLTVT.